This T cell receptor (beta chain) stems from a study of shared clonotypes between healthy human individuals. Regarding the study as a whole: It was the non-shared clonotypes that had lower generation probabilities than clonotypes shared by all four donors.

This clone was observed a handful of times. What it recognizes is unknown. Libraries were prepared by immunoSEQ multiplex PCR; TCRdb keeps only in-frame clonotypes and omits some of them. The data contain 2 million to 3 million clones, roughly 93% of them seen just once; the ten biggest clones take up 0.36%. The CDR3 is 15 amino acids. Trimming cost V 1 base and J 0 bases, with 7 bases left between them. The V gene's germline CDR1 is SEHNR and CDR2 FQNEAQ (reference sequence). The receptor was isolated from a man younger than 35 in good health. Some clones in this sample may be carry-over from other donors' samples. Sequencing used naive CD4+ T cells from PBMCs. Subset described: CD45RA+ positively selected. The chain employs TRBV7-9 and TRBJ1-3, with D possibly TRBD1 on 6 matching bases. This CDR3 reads CASSLGQDSGNTIYF. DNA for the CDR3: TGTGCCAGCAGCTTAGGACAGGACTCTGGAAACACCATATATTTT.